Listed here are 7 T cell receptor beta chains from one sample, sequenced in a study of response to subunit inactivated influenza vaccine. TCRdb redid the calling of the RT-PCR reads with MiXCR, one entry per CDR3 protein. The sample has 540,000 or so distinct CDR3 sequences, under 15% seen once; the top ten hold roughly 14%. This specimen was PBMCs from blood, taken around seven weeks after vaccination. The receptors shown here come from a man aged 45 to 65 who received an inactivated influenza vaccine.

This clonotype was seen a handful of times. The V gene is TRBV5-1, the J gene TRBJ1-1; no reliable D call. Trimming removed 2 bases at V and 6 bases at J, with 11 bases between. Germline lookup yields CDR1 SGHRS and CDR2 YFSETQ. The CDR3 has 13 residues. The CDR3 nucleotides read TGCGCCAGCAGCTTAACAGTCATGTCTGAAGCTTTCTTT. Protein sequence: CASSLTVMSEAFF.

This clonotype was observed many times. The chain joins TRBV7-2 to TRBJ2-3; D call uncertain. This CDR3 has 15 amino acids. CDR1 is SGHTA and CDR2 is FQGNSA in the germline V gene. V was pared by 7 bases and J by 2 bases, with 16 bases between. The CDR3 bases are TGTGCCAGCACGCAACGTGGCGGTAACACAGATACGCAGTATTTT. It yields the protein CASTQRGGNTDTQYF. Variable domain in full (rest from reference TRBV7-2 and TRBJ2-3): GAGVSQSPSNKVTEKGKDVELRCDPISGHTALYWYRQSLGQGLEFLIYFQGNSAPDKSGLPSDRFSAERTGGSVSTLTIQRTQQEDSAVYLCASTQRGGNTDTQYFGPGTRLTVL.

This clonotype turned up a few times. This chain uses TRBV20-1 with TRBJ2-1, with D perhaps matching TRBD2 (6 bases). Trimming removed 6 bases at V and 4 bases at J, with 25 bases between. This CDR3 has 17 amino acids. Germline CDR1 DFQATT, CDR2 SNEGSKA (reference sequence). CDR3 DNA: TGCAGTGCATCATCTTCCGCCCCCGGGACTTTTTACAATGAGCAGTTCTTC. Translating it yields CSASSSAPGTFYNEQFF.

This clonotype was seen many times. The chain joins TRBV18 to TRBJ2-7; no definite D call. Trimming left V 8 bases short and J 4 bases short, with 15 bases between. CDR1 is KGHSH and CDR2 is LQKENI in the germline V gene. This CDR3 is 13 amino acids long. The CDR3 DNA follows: TGTGCCAGCAGCCCGGGTAGCAGTTACGAGCAGTACTTC. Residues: CASSPGSSYEQYF.

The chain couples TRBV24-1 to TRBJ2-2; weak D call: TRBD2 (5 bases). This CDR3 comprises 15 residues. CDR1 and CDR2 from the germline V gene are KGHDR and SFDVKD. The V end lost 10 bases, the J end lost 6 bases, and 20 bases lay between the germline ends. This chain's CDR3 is CATAGNRVRPGELFF. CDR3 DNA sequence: TGTGCCACAGCCGGGAACCGGGTGAGACCCGGGGAGCTGTTTTTT.

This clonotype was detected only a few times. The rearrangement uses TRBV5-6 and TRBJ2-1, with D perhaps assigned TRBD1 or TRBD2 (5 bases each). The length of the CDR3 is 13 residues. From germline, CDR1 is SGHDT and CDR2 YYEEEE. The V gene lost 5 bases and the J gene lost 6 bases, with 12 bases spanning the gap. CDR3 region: CASRGVRTNEQFF. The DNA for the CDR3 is TGTGCCAGCAGGGGGGTCAGGACCAATGAGCAGTTCTTC.

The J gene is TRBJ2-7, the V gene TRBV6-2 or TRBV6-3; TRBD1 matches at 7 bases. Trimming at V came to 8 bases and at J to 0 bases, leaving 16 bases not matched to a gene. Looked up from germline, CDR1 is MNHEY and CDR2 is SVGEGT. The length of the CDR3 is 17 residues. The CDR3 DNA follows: TGTGCCAGCGCGCTCCAGACATTAGACAGGGCCTCCTACGAGCAGTACTTC. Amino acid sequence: CASALQTLDRASYEQYF.